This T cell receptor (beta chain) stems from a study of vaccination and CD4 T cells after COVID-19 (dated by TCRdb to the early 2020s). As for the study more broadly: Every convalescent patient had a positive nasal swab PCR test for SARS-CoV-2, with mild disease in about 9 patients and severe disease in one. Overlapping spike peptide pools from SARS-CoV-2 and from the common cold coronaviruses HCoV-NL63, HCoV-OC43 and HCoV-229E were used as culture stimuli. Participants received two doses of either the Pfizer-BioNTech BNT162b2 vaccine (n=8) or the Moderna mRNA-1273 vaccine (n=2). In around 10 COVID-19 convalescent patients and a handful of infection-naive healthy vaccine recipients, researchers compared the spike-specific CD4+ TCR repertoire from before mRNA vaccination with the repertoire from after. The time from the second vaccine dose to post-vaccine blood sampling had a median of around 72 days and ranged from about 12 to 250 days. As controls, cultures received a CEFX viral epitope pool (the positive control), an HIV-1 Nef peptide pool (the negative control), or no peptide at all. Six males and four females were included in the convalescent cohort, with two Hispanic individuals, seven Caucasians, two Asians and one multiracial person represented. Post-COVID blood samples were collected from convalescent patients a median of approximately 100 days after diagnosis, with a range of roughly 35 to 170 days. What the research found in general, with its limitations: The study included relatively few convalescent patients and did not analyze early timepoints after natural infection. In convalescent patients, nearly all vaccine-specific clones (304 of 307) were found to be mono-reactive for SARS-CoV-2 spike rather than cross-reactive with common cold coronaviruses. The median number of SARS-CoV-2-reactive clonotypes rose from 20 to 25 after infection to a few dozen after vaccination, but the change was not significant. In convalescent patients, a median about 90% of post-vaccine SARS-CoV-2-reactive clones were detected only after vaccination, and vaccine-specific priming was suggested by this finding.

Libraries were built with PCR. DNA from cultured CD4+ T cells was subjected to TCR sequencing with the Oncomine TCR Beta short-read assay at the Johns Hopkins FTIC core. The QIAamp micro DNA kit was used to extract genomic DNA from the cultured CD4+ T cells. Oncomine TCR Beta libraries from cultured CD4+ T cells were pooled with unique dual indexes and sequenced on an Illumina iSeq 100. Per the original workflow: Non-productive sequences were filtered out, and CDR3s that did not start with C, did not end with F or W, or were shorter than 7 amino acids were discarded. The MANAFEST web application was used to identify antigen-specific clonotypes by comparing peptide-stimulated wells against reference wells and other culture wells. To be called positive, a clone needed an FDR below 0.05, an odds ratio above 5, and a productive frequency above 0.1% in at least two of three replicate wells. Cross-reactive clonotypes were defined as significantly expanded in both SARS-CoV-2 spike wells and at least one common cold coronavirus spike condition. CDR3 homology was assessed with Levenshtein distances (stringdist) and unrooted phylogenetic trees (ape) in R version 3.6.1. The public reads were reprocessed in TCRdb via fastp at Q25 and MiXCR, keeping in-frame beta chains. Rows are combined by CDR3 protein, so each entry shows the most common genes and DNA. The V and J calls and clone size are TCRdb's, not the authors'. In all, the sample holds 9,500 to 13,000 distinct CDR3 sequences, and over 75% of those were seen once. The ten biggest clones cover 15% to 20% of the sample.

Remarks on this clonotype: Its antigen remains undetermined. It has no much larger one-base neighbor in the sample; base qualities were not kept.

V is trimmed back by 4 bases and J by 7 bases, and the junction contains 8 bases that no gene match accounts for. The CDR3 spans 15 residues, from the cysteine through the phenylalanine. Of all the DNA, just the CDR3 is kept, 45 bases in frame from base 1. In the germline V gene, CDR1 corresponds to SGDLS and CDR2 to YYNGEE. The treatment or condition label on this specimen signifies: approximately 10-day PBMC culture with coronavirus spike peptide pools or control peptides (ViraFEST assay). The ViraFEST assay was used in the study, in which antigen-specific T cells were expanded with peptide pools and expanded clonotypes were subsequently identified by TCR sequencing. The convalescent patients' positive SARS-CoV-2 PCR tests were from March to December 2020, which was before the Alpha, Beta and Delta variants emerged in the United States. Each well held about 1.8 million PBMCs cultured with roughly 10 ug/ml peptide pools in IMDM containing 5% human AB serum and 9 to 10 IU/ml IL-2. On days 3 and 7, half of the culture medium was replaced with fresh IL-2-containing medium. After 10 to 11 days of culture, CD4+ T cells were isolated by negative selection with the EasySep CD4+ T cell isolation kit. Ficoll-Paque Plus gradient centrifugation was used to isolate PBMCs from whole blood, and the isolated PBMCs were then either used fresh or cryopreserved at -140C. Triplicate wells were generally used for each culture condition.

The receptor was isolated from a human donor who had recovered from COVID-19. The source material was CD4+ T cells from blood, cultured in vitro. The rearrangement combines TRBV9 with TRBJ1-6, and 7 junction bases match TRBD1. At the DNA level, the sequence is TGTGCCAGCAGCCTTAGACAGGGAGGCAATTCACCCCTCCACTTT. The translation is CASSLRQGGNSPLHF.